The 11 T cell receptor beta chains presented below share a single source sample, sequenced in a study of T-cell reconstitution after alpha-beta-depleted transplantation in children. The TCRbeta library was prepared with unique molecular identifiers. Via MiXCR, TCRdb re-called the PCR reads, giving one row per CDR3 protein. The sample consists of 500,000 or so distinct CDR3 sequences, roughly an eighth of them appearing once. The input for sequencing was PBMCs, mostly from graft donor cells, taken 180 days after TCRalphabeta/CD19-depleted stem cell transplant. The source is a female patient aged 2-15 years who had a stem cell transplant for aplastic anemia, so the T cells may come from the graft donor.

This clonotype was seen more than once but under ten times. This chain joins TRBV20-1 and TRBJ2-3; the match to TRBD2 covers 14 bases. Germline lookup yields CDR1 DFQATT and CDR2 SNEGSKA (reference sequence). V shed 3 bases and J 6 bases; nucleotides not matched to a gene: 5. This CDR3 has 15 residues. For the CDR3, the DNA is TGCAGTGCTAGTAGGGGACTAGCGGGAGCTGATACGCAGTATTTT. It specifies CSASRGLAGADTQYF.

The chain employs TRBV6-1 and TRBJ2-2; D remains ambiguous. Per the germline V gene, CDR1 is MNHNS and CDR2 is SASEGT. V was shortened by 6 bases and J by 6 bases, with 11 bases between the two germline ends. This CDR3 has 13 residues. DNA for the CDR3: TGTGCCAGCAGAAGGCCCTACGCCGGGGAGCTGTTTTTT. This sequence encodes CASRRPYAGELFF.

This clonotype was observed at least ten times. V is TRBV20-1 and J is TRBJ1-4; tentative D call: TRBD1 (5 bases). The CDR3 has 14 residues. Trimming left V 4 bases short and J 0 bases short, with 9 bases between. CDR1 and CDR2 (germline): DFQATT, SNEGSKA (reference sequence). CDR3 DNA: TGCAGTGCTACACCAGGGACAACTAATGAAAAACTGTTTTTT. This sequence encodes CSATPGTTNEKLFF.

Only a few counts were recorded for this clonotype. The rearrangement joins TRBV27 to TRBJ1-2, with 7 bases lining up with TRBD1. This CDR3 comprises 13 residues. Germline V gene data show CDR1 as MNHEY and CDR2 as SMNVEV (reference sequence). The J segment lost 4 bases and the V segment lost 9 bases, leaving 8 bases of the junction unmatched. CDR3 loop: CASADRTGYGYTF. In DNA, the CDR3 is TGTGCCAGTGCGGACAGGACAGGCTATGGCTACACCTTC.

This clonotype was recorded a few times. The genes are TRBV5-1 and TRBJ1-4; 8 nucleotides align to TRBD1. Germline V gene sequence: CDR1 SGHRS, CDR2 YFSETQ. The CDR3 sequence is 14 residues long. Trimming took 4 bases from V and 8 from J; bases not matched to a gene: 7. In DNA form, the CDR3 reads TGCGCCAGCAGCCGGACAGGGTTTGGCGAAAAACTGTTTTTT. Translating it yields CASSRTGFGEKLFF.

The table lists this clonotype with many counts. This rearrangement joins TRBV6-1 to TRBJ2-3; D perhaps matches TRBD1 (5 bases). The V and J ends lost 0 bases and 4 bases respectively, with 8 bases between them. The CDR3 spans 14 residues. CDR1 and CDR2 from the germline V gene are MNHNS and SASEGT. CDR3 protein: CASSEAGRADTQYF. The CDR3 DNA reads TGTGCCAGCAGTGAAGCGGGGCGCGCAGATACGCAGTATTTT.

The CDR3 DNA reads TGTGCCAGCAGCTTAGGAGCTAGCGGGAGGGCAACCGATACGCAGTATTTT. Translation gives CASSLGASGRATDTQYF. The chain uses TRBV7-6 and TRBJ2-3; 12 bases are shared with TRBD2. Germline CDR1 reads SGHVS; CDR2 reads FNYEAQ. The CDR3 consists of 17 residues. The J segment lost 6 bases and the V segment lost 1 base, leaving 8 bases of the junction unmatched.

V gene TRBV5-6 combines with J gene TRBJ2-2, with D maybe TRBD1 (5 bases). Germline CDR1 and CDR2: SGHDT and YYEEEE. V lost 2 bases, J lost 7 bases, and 12 bases lay in between. This CDR3 is built from 14 residues. CDR3 DNA: TGTGCCAGCAGCTTCAAGGGGCGAATCGGGGAGCTGTTTTTT. Translating gives CASSFKGRIGELFF.

V and J are TRBV27 and TRBJ2-1; a weak D match, TRBD1 (5 bases). The CDR3 totals 14 residues. Trimming stripped 2 bases from V and 7 bases from J, with 12 bases between. Looked up from germline, CDR1 is MNHEY and CDR2 is SMNVEV (reference sequence). CDR3 in DNA: TGTGCCAGCAGTTTACAGGGCCCTAGGAATGAGCAGTTCTTC. Translation gives CASSLQGPRNEQFF.

There are a few counts of this clonotype. The rearrangement joins TRBV4-3 to TRBJ2-4, with D unclear. Germline V CDR1 and CDR2: LGHNA, YSLEER. CDR3 length equals 13 residues. The V end was cut by 3 bases, the J end by 8 bases, with 11 bases between. CDR3 bases: TGCGCCAGCAGCCAGGCAGGCTGGGACATTCAGTACTTC. This sequence encodes CASSQAGWDIQYF.

This clonotype turned up a few times. The V call is TRBV11-1, the J call TRBJ2-2; D may be TRBD1 (5 bases). This CDR3 has 18 amino acids. Trimming took off 4 bases at V and 5 bases at J, with 23 bases between the two ends. Germline CDR1 SGHAT, CDR2 FQDESV (reference sequence). In DNA form, the CDR3 reads TGTGCCAGCAGCTCCACGCGGTCAGGGTACCCTAGGACCGGGGAGCTGTTTTTT. It specifies CASSSTRSGYPRTGELFF.